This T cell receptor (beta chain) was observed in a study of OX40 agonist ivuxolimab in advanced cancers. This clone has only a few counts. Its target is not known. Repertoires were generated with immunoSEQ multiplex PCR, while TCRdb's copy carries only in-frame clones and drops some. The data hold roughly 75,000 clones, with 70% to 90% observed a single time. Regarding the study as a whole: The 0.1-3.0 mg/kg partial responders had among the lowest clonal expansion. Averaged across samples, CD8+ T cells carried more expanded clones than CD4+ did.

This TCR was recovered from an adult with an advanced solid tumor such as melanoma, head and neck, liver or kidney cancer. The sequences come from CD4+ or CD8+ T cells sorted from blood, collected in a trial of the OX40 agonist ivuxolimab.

CDR3 residues: CASSQAIGQGSYGYTF. The CDR3 nucleotides are TGCGCCAGCAGCCAGGCTATCGGACAGGGAAGCTATGGCTACACCTTC. The V and J genes are TRBV4-1 and TRBJ1-2, with 8 nucleotides matching TRBD1. V lost 3 bases and J lost 4; bases outside the gene matches: 10. Germline assignment: CDR1 MGHRA and CDR2 YSYEKL. The CDR3 length is 16 residues.